The subject of this entry is one T cell receptor (beta chain). What it binds is not known. This sample is part of a study of cytomegalovirus exposure and HLA in healthy donors. Findings and caveats of the study: In a later analysis, HLA-associated TCR beta chains were more clonally expanded than equally common others.

Amplification used 60 Vbeta primers and 13 Jbeta primers. Sequencing was performed with immunoSEQ multiplex PCR; in TCRdb, only in-frame clones are kept and a portion is missing. The top ten hold around 2.6% of the sample, which has 85,000 to 120,000 clones, less than 85% seen once. Germline trimming cut 6 bases from V and 4 bases from J; bases unmatched to any gene: 14. Germline CDR1 LGHNA, CDR2 YSLEER. The CDR3 has 17 residues. The J gene is TRBJ2-1, the V gene TRBV4-3; 8 bases are a match to TRBD2. The clonotype originates from a man aged 35 to 55 in good health and CMV-seronegative. Source material: PBMCs. For the CDR3, the DNA is TGCGCCAGCAGTCCTTCCCCGGGGGGGCGCTATTACAATGAGCAGTTCTTC. Encoded protein: CASSPSPGGRYYNEQFF.